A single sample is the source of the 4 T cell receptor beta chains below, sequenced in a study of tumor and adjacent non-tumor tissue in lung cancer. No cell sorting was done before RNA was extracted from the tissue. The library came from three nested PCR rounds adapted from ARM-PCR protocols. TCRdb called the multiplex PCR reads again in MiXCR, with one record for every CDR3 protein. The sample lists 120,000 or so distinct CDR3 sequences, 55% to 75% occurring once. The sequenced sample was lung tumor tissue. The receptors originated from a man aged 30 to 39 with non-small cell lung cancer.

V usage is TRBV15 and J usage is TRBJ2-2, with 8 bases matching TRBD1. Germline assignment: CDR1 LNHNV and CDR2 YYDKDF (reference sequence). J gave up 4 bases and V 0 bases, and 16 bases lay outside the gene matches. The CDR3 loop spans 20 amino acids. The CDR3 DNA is TGTGCCACCAGCAGAGATCACCCATCCCTCAGGGGGCCGGGCACCGGGGAGCTGTTTTTT. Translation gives CATSRDHPSLRGPGTGELFF.

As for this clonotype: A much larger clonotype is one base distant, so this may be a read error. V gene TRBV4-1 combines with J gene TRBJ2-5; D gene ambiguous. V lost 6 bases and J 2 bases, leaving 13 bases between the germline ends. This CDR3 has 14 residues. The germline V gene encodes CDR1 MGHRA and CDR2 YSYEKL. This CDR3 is CASRQRDTQETQYF. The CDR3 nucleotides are TGCGCCAGCAGGCAGCGAGACACGCAAGAGACCCAGTACTTC.

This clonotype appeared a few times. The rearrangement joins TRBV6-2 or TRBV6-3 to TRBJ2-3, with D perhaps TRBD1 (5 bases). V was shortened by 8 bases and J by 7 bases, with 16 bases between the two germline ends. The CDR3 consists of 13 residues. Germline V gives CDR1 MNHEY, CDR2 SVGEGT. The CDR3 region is CASDPSGHYTQYF. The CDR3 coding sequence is TGTGCCAGCGACCCCTCCGGACATTATACGCAGTATTTT.

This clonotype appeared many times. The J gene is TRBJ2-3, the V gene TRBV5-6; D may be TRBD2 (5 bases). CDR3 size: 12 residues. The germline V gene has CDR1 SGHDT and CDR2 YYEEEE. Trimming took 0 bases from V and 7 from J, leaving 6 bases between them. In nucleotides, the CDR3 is TGTGCCAGCAGCTTGGCCGGGAATACGCAGTATTTT. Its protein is CASSLAGNTQYF.